The 8 T cell receptor beta chains listed next were all sequenced from one sample in a study of blood T cell repertoires in COVID-19. Measured with immunoSEQ multiplex PCR; TCRdb has only the in-frame clones, and not every one. The sample shows tens of thousands of clones, about 82% of them seen only once. Sequencing input: peripheral blood. These TCRs come from a woman in her sixties or seventies with active or convalescent COVID-19.

The chain uses TRBV11-2 and TRBJ2-1; TRBD2 matches at 9 bases. The CDR3 spans 16 residues. CDR1 is SGHAT and CDR2 is FQNNGV in the germline V gene. The trim removed 2 bases at V and 0 bases at J, leaving 2 bases unmatched. CDR3 DNA sequence: TGTGCCAGCAGCTTATGGCGGGGGGGCTCCTACAATGAGCAGTTCTTC. Its translation: CASSLWRGGSYNEQFF.

The CDR3 DNA is TGCGCCAGCAGCACCGGGACAGGCGAGAACACTGAAGCTTTCTTT. Translation gives CASSTGTGENTEAFF. This chain joins TRBV5-1 and TRBJ1-1; 8 nucleotides line up with TRBD1. Losses at the gene ends were 4 bases for V and 1 base for J; bases not matched to a gene: 6. This CDR3 spans 15 amino acids. Germline CDR1 SGHRS, CDR2 YFSETQ.

Regarding this clone: This may arise from a read error, as a much more abundant clone is one base away. The chain is built from TRBV3-1 (or the pseudogene TRBV3-2) and TRBJ2-5, with D perhaps TRBD2 (6 bases). The CDR3 consists of 13 residues. Looked up from germline, CDR1 is LGHDT and CDR2 is YNNKEL (reference sequence). Trimming took 4 bases from V and 3 from J, leaving 9 bases between them. The DNA for the CDR3 is TGTGCCAGCAGCCGGACGGGGGAAGAGACCCAGTACTTC. Translated, it gives CASSRTGEETQYF.

The chain combines TRBV7-9 with TRBJ1-4; 9 positions match TRBD1. Unmatched junction bases numbered 8, after V lost 7 bases and J lost 8 bases. Germline loops: CDR1 SEHNR, CDR2 FQNEAQ (reference sequence). The CDR3 runs 14 residues. CDR3: CASNLGQGQEKLFF. CDR3 coding DNA: TGTGCCAGCAACCTCGGACAGGGGCAGGAAAAACTGTTTTTT.

The chain couples TRBV5-1 to TRBJ1-2; 10 bases are shared with TRBD1. CDR3 length: 18 residues. V lost 0 bases to trimming and J lost 0 bases; unmatched junction nucleotides: 8. The V gene's germline CDR1 is SGHRS and CDR2 YFSETQ. The CDR3: CASSLVRTGGTANYGYTF. CDR3 nucleotides: TGCGCCAGCAGCTTGGTCCGGACAGGGGGAACAGCTAACTATGGCTACACCTTC.

V usage is TRBV6-2 or TRBV6-3 and J usage is TRBJ1-2; 7 bases are a match to TRBD1. Germline CDR1 and CDR2: MNHEY and SVGEGT. This CDR3 has 14 residues. The J segment lost 6 bases and the V segment lost 6 bases, leaving 10 bases of the junction unmatched. This chain's CDR3 is CASSPYDREDGYTF. As DNA, the CDR3 is TGTGCCAGCAGCCCATATGACAGGGAGGATGGCTACACCTTC.

The chain recombines TRBV18 with TRBJ2-7; tentative D call: TRBD1 (6 bases). CDR1 and CDR2 from the germline V gene are KGHSH and LQKENI. V was trimmed by 2 bases and J by 7 bases, leaving 21 bases between them. This CDR3 comprises 16 residues. This CDR3 reads CASSPWAGGGLGEQYF. CDR3 coding DNA: TGTGCCAGCTCACCATGGGCTGGGGGCGGTCTTGGGGAGCAGTACTTC.

This clone was picked up one time. J is TRBJ1-2 and V is TRBV5-4, with 7 positions matching TRBD1. The CDR3 contains 15 residues. The V and J ends lost 5 bases and 6 bases, in that order; junction bases with no gene match: 13. Germline V gene sequence: CDR1 SGHNT, CDR2 YYREEE (reference sequence). CDR3 in DNA: TGTGCCAGCAGTTCTAGACAGGGCTCTATTCATGGCTACACCTTC. It is translated as CASSSRQGSIHGYTF.